These 24 T cell receptor beta chains originate from one sample sequenced in a study of T cell repertoires in cytomegalovirus infection. TCRdb independently ran MiXCR on the reads; one entry per CDR3 protein. The table lists about 490,000 distinct CDR3 sequences, about 10% of them singletons, with 10% in the top ten. The specimen sequenced was PBMCs. The receptors here all came from a human donor in good health (CMV status not recorded). Some clones in this sample may be carry-over from other donors' samples.

This clonotype was detected ten times or more. V is TRBV11-3 and J is TRBJ2-3; no definite D call. Germline-derived CDR1 and CDR2 are SGHNT and YENEEA. The CDR3 length is 14 residues. The germline V and J ends were trimmed by 3 bases and 0 bases, with 7 bases remaining between them. The CDR3, as DNA: TGTGCCAGCAGCTTTTCGTCGAGCACAGATACGCAGTATTTT. It codes for CASSFSSSTDTQYF. Filled out from reference TRBV11-3 and TRBJ2-3, the complete variable domain reads EAGVVQSPRYKIIEKKQPVAFWCNPISGHNTLYWYLQNLGQGPELLIRYENEEAVDDSQLPKDRFSAERLKGVDSTLKIQPAELGDSAVYLCASSFSSSTDTQYFGPGTRLTVL.

The J gene is TRBJ1-3, the V gene TRBV9; 7 positions agree with TRBD1. V lost 4 bases and J lost 4; bases outside the gene matches: 17. Germline CDR1 and CDR2: SGDLS and YYNGEE. The CDR3 is made up of 18 amino acids. The CDR3 loop is CASSWARGSTTAGNTIYF. CDR3 DNA sequence: TGTGCCAGCAGCTGGGCCAGGGGGTCCACGACGGCAGGAAACACCATATATTTT.

In its sample, this clonotype was seen a few times. The rearrangement links TRBV19 to TRBJ2-1; 7 bases agree with TRBD2. Germline assignment: CDR1 LNHDA and CDR2 SQIVND (reference sequence). The V segment lost 5 bases and the J segment 0 bases; nucleotides outside the gene matches: 7. This CDR3 is built from 16 residues. In DNA, the CDR3 is TGTGCCAGTAGTCCTCCGGGACTAAGCTCCTACAATGAGCAGTTCTTC. This encodes CASSPPGLSSYNEQFF.

This chain uses TRBV12-3 or TRBV12-4 with TRBJ2-5, with 7 positions matching TRBD1. V trimming: 5 bases; J trimming: 7 bases; junction bases outside the gene matches: 7. CDR3 length equals 13 residues. CDR3: CASSTGTVATQYF. In nucleotides, the CDR3 is TGTGCCAGCAGTACTGGGACAGTTGCGACCCAGTACTTC.

As concerns this clonotype: A junction boundary mismatches the germline segment, possibly from a read error. This rearrangement joins TRBV2 to TRBJ2-2, with TRBD2 matching over 11 bases. The CDR3 extends over 15 amino acids. Per germline, CDR1 SNHLY and CDR2 FYNNEI. CDR3 DNA sequence: TGTGCCAGCAGTCTCCGGACTAGCGGGTCCGGGGAGATGTTTTTT. Translation: CASSLRTSGSGEMFF.

The table lists this clonotype with many counts. The chain recombines TRBV2 with TRBJ2-3; D is uncertain. The V end lost 4 bases, the J end lost 0 bases, and 8 bases lay between the germline ends. The CDR3 is made up of 14 amino acids. From germline, CDR1 is SNHLY and CDR2 FYNNEI. For the CDR3, the DNA is TGTGCCAGCAGTGGTTCTACTAGCACAGATACGCAGTATTTT. It specifies CASSGSTSTDTQYF.

This clonotype was seen a handful of times. V gene TRBV29-1 combines with J gene TRBJ2-1, with TRBD1 matching 7 bases. This CDR3 comprises 14 residues. The V and J ends lost 4 bases and 9 bases, in that order; junction bases with no gene match: 12. Germline-derived CDR1 and CDR2 are SQVTM and ANQGSEA. The CDR3 region is CSVVPGTVLGEQFF. CDR3 DNA: TGCAGCGTTGTCCCCGGGACAGTCTTGGGTGAGCAGTTCTTC.

This clonotype has at least ten counts. This chain joins TRBV5-4 and TRBJ2-4; 9 bases agree with TRBD1. There are 14 residues in the CDR3. V lost 5 bases to trimming and J lost 3 bases; unmatched junction nucleotides: 3. The V gene's germline CDR1 is SGHNT and CDR2 YYREEE (reference sequence). The CDR3 spells CASRRTGDKNIQYF. CDR3 coding DNA: TGTGCCAGCAGGCGGACAGGGGACAAAAACATTCAGTACTTC.

The genes are TRBV3-1 and TRBJ2-1; D unclear. The V gene's germline CDR1 is LGHDT and CDR2 YNNKEL (reference sequence). V lost 4 bases to trimming and J lost 6 bases, with 4 bases between them. The CDR3 totals 11 residues. The CDR3 protein is CASSRTNEQFF. The CDR3 DNA reads as TGTGCCAGCAGCCGGACCAATGAGCAGTTCTTC.

A few counts support this clonotype. The chain has TRBV28 and TRBJ2-7; 7 bases map to TRBD2. Germline V gene lookup returns CDR1 MDHEN and CDR2 SYDVKM. Trimming removed 7 bases from V and 4 bases from J; junction bases left unmatched: 7. The CDR3 covers 13 residues. In nucleotides, the CDR3 is TGTGCCAGCACTCGACCCGGGAGGTACGAGCAGTACTTC. This translates into CASTRPGRYEQYF.

This clonotype was found many times. This chain uses TRBV7-3 with TRBJ2-3, with 12 bases lining up with TRBD2. Looked up from germline, CDR1 is SGHTA and CDR2 is FQGTGA. The CDR3 loop spans 16 amino acids. With V trimmed by 4 bases and J by 6 bases, 8 bases remained unmatched. The CDR3 reads CASSSKTSGSSDTQYF. In nucleotides, the CDR3 is TGTGCCAGCAGCTCTAAGACTAGCGGGAGCTCTGATACGCAGTATTTT.

This clonotype came up many times. The rearrangement links TRBV4-1 to TRBJ2-4, with TRBD1 matching over 8 bases. The ends lost 2 bases at V and 3 bases at J; junction bases unmatched: 9. Per the germline V gene, CDR1 is MGHRA and CDR2 is YSYEKL. The CDR3 has 17 amino acids. The CDR3 DNA sequence: TGCGCCAGCAGCCAATATATTCCGGACAGGGACAAAAACATTCAGTACTTC. Translating gives CASSQYIPDRDKNIQYF.

This clonotype was seen more than once but under ten times. The V gene is TRBV9, the J gene TRBJ2-3; 8 nucleotides match TRBD2. Germline V gene sequence: CDR1 SGDLS, CDR2 YYNGEE. The CDR3 has 16 residues. V shed 4 bases, J shed 0 bases, and the junction held 7 bases outside the gene matches. In DNA, the CDR3 is TGTGCCAGCAGCACCCGTAGCGGGGCTAGCACAGATACGCAGTATTTT. Residues: CASSTRSGASTDTQYF.

The sample holds many counts of this clonotype. The chain uses TRBV12-5 and TRBJ2-1, with 14 bases identical to TRBD2. V trimming: 5 bases; J trimming: 8 bases; junction bases outside the gene matches: 8. The germline V gene has CDR1 LGHNT and CDR2 FRNRAP. CDR3 length: 16 amino acids. The CDR3: CASGRPQTSGRDEQFF. CDR3 bases: TGTGCTAGTGGTCGCCCCCAGACTAGCGGGAGGGATGAGCAGTTCTTC.

This clonotype was counted many times. The chain has TRBV7-8 and TRBJ1-2, with D tentatively TRBD1 (5 bases). The CDR3 is 12 residues long. Trimming stripped 3 bases from V and 10 bases from J, with 12 bases between. Germline loops: CDR1 SGHVS, CDR2 FQNEAQ. In DNA form, the CDR3 reads TGTGCCAGCAGCTTTGGTTTAGGGGACTACACCTTC. Its translation is CASSFGLGDYTF.

This clonotype showed up just a few times. The chain couples TRBV6-2 or TRBV6-3 to TRBJ2-1, with 9 bases fitting TRBD2. Germline loops: CDR1 MNHEY, CDR2 SVGEGT. The trim removed 7 bases at V and 0 bases at J, leaving 10 bases unmatched. There are 17 residues in the CDR3. The CDR3 nucleotides read TGTGCCAGCACCACAGAGAGCGGGGGGAACTCCTACAATGAGCAGTTCTTC. It encodes CASTTESGGNSYNEQFF.

Many counts were recorded for this clonotype. The chain combines TRBV7-2 with TRBJ2-7; 7 nucleotides match TRBD2. Losses at the gene ends were 6 bases for V and 5 bases for J; bases not matched to a gene: 7. Germline CDR1 reads SGHTA; CDR2 reads FQGNSA. The CDR3 totals 13 residues. For the CDR3, the DNA is TGTGCCAGCAGGCGGGAGTACCTTAACGAGCAGTACTTC. It translates to CASRREYLNEQYF.

This clonotype was observed at least ten times. The chain has TRBV10-3 and TRBJ1-2; no definite D call. V was cut by 7 bases and J by 8 bases, with 14 bases left in between. This CDR3 is built from 12 residues. The germline V gene has CDR1 ENHRY and CDR2 SYGVKD. For the CDR3, the DNA is TGTGCCATCACCCCGGACCTGGACGGCTACACCTTC. Encoded protein: CAITPDLDGYTF.

This sequence joins TRBV20-1 and TRBJ2-7; unclear D gene. CDR1 DFQATT and CDR2 SNEGSKA come from the germline V gene (reference sequence). The CDR3 has 11 residues. Trimming stripped 6 bases from V and 5 bases from J, with 11 bases between. The CDR3, as DNA: TGCAGTGCGCCGACGGTGGACGAGCAGTACTTC. Protein sequence: CSAPTVDEQYF.

This clonotype has a count of ten or more. The rearrangement uses TRBV11-2 and TRBJ2-7; maybe TRBD1 (6 bases). The CDR3 is 15 amino acids. The germline V gene has CDR1 SGHAT and CDR2 FQNNGV. V gave up 1 base and J gave up 0 bases, with 10 bases separating them. CDR3 in amino acids: CASSLGQVLSYEQYF. DNA for the CDR3: TGTGCCAGCAGCTTAGGACAGGTCCTCTCCTACGAGCAGTACTTC.

The V gene is TRBV4-2, the J gene TRBJ2-7, with 7 positions matching TRBD2. V trimming: 0 bases; J trimming: 7 bases; junction bases outside the gene matches: 18. The germline CDR1 and CDR2 sequences are LGHNA and YNFKEQ. The CDR3 spans 18 residues. The CDR3 nucleotides are TGTGCCAGCAGCCAAGAATGGTTGGCTAGCGGTAAGGAAGGGGAGCAGTACTTC. Translation gives CASSQEWLASGKEGEQYF.

This clonotype was detected ten times or more. V usage is TRBV7-9 and J usage is TRBJ1-1; D gene unclear. Trimming removed 0 bases at V and 9 bases at J, with 8 bases between. Germline assignment: CDR1 SEHNR and CDR2 FQNEAQ (reference sequence). The CDR3 runs to 12 residues. Written as DNA, the CDR3 is TGTGCCAGCAGCTTAGCGTCTAATAAAGCTTTCTTT. It codes for CASSLASNKAFF. Full variable domain (rest looked up from reference TRBV7-9 and TRBJ1-1): DTGVSQNPRHKITKRGQNVTFRCDPISEHNRLYWYRQTLGQGPEFLTYFQNEAQLEKSRLLSDRFSAERPKGSFSTLEIQRTEQGDSAMYLCASSLASNKAFFGQGTRLTVV.

This chain joins TRBV14 and TRBJ2-1; D remains unclear. This CDR3 contains 13 residues. V was clipped by 0 bases and J by 7 bases, with 7 bases between them. Germline lookup yields CDR1 SGHDN and CDR2 FVKESK. CDR3 coding DNA: TGTGCCAGCAGCCAAGATCTCCGGAATGAGCAGTTCTTC. Its protein product is CASSQDLRNEQFF.

This clonotype occurred many times. The chain joins TRBV30 to TRBJ1-2; perhaps TRBD1 as D (6 bases). The CDR3 extends over 13 amino acids. Trimming took 2 bases from V and 1 from J, leaving 8 bases between them. Germline CDR1 reads GTSNPN; CDR2 reads SVGIG (reference sequence). The CDR3 region has the DNA TGTGCCTGGAGTCGGGACAATAACTATGGCTACACCTTC. It codes for CAWSRDNNYGYTF.